This T cell receptor (beta chain) was retrieved from a study of blood T cell repertoires in COVID-19. Profiled with immunoSEQ multiplex PCR; TCRdb holds only in-frame clones, not every one. The repertoire holds 110,000 to 150,000 clones, with more than 80% as singletons. The CDR3 runs 13 residues. Looked up from germline, CDR1 is ENHRY and CDR2 is SYGVKD. Trimming pared 2 bases from V and 8 bases from J, leaving 9 bases between. The rearrangement links TRBV10-3 to TRBJ1-4; no clear D gene. This receptor was identified in a human donor in a cohort sampled during active COVID-19. Sequenced: peripheral blood. The CDR3 is CAISEGLWEKLFF. The CDR3 DNA reads as TGTGCCATCAGTGAGGGACTTTGGGAAAAACTGTTTTTT.